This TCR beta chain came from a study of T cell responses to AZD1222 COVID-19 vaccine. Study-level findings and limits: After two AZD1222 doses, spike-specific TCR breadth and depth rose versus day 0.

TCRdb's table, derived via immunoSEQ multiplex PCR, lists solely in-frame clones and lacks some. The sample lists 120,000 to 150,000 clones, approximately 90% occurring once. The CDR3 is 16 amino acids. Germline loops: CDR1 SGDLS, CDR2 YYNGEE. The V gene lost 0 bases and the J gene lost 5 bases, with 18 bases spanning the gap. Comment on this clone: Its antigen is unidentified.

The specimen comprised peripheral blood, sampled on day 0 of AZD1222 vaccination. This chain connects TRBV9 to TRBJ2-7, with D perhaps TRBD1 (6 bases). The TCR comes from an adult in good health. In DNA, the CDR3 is TGTGCCAGCAGCGTAGCCCCCCTCGGCCCAGGGGACGAGCAGTACTTC. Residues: CASSVAPLGPGDEQYF.